This T cell receptor (beta chain) was captured by sequencing in a study of T cells in localized non-small cell lung cancer. The data were produced by immunoSEQ multiplex PCR, yet TCRdb's version contains in-frame clones alone and is incomplete. The sample shows 40,000 to 55,000 clones, 65% to 90% of them seen only once. Study-level findings and limits: Appearing in adjacent lung were a median roughly 57 of the top 100 tumor clones.

With regard to this clone: Its antigen is still unknown.

CDR1 and CDR2 (germline): GTSNPN, SVGIG (reference sequence). The CDR3 sequence is 14 residues long. V was pared by 3 bases and J by 0 bases, with 11 bases between. V usage is TRBV30 and J usage is TRBJ1-2; no clear D gene. This receptor was identified in a man aged 40 to 70 with stage III lung adenocarcinoma. This specimen consisted of peripheral blood mononuclear cells, obtained before any cancer treatment. The CDR3 is CAWRKWQTNYGYTF. CDR3 in DNA: TGTGCCTGGAGAAAGTGGCAGACTAACTATGGCTACACCTTC.